This T cell receptor beta chain stems from a study of cytomegalovirus exposure and HLA in healthy donors. The PCR ran on 60 Vbeta and 13 Jbeta primers. Measured with immunoSEQ multiplex PCR; TCRdb has only the in-frame clones, and not every one. The repertoire holds more than 95,000 clones, with 72% as singletons. CDR1 is SGHNT, CDR2 YYREEE, per germline (reference sequence). The CDR3 loop spans 14 amino acids. Trimming left V 2 bases short and J 4 bases short, with 12 bases between. The chain links TRBV5-4 to TRBJ1-2, with D perhaps matching TRBD1 (6 bases). Sequenced: PBMCs. The receptor was isolated from a man aged 25-40 years in good health and CMV-seronegative. Here the CDR3 DNA reads TGTGCCAGCAGCTTAGGGGGGGAACCCTATGGCTACACCTTC. This encodes CASSLGGEPYGYTF.